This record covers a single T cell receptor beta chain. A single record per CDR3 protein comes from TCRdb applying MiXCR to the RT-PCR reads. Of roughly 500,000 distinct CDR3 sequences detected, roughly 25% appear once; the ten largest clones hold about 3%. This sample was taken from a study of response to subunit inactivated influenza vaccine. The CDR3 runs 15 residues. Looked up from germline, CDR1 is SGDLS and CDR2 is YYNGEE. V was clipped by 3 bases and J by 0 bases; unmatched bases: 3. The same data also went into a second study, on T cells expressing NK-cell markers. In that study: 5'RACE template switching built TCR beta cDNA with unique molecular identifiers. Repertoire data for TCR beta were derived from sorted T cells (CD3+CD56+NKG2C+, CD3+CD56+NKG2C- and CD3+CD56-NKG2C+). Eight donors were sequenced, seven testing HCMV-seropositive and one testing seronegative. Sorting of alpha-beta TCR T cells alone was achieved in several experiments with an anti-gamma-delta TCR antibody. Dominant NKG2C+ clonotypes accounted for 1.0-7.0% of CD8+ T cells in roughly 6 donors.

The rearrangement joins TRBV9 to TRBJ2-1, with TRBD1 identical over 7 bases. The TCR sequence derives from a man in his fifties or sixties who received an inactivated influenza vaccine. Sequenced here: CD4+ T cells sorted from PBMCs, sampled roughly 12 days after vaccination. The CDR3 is CASSAGQNSYNEQFF. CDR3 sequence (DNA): TGTGCCAGCAGCGCGGGACAGAACTCCTACAATGAGCAGTTCTTC.